Given below is one TCR beta chain in context. V was clipped by 1 base and J by 8 bases, with 8 bases between them. The CDR3 is made up of 12 amino acids. The germline V gene encodes CDR1 MGHRA and CDR2 YSYEKL. The data derive from a study of cytomegalovirus exposure and HLA in healthy donors. The PCR made use of 60 Vbeta and 13 Jbeta primers. Repertoires were generated with immunoSEQ multiplex PCR, while TCRdb's copy carries only in-frame clones and drops some. The data show approximately 150,000 clones, 80% to 90% seen once. The chain recombines TRBV4-1 with TRBJ1-2; D remains unclear. This TCR was recovered from a woman in her thirties or forties in good health and CMV-seropositive. What was sequenced was PBMCs. The CDR3 nucleotides read TGCGCCAGCAGCCAAGGTCAGTGGGGCTACACCTTC. Translated, it gives CASSQGQWGYTF.